What follows are 20 T cell receptor beta chains derived from one specimen sequenced in a study of T-cell memory formation after mild COVID-19. In TCRdb, the 5' RACE reads were re-called with MiXCR into one record per CDR3 protein. The sample yields tens of thousands of distinct CDR3 sequences, more than 10% seen once. Material: PBMCs or a T cell subset sorted from them (not recorded which). Every receptor here comes from an adult woman who had mild COVID-19 (a few samples of this study predate the infection). Cell type and time point are not known.

This clonotype was detected a few times. The gene calls are TRBV6-2 or TRBV6-3 and TRBJ2-5, with a weak D call TRBD1 (5 bases). The CDR3 has 12 residues. Germline V lookup: CDR1 MNHEY, CDR2 SVGEGT. V dropped 6 bases and J dropped 2 bases, with 7 bases sitting between them. Here the CDR3 DNA reads TGTGCCAGCAGCGACAGTCAAGAGACCCAGTACTTC. Protein sequence: CASSDSQETQYF.

This clonotype was counted a few times. This chain links TRBV4-3 with TRBJ2-5, with TRBD1 matching over 8 bases. Germline values: CDR1 LGHNA, CDR2 YSLEER. The CDR3 loop spans 19 amino acids. J lost 5 bases, V lost 3 bases, and 20 bases had no gene match. The CDR3 is CASSHHVGTGVPLGETQYF. The CDR3 DNA is TGCGCCAGCAGCCACCACGTGGGGACAGGCGTACCTTTGGGCGAGACCCAGTACTTC.

This sequence joins TRBV5-1 and TRBJ2-2, with D uncertain. V lost 4 bases to trimming and J lost 1 base, with 8 bases between them. This CDR3 is 14 amino acids long. CDR1 and CDR2 (germline): SGHRS, YFSETQ. The CDR3: CASSPFRNTGELFF. The DNA for the CDR3 is TGCGCCAGCAGCCCCTTCAGGAACACCGGGGAGCTGTTTTTT.

This clonotype was observed a few times. CDR3 sequence: CASSFGYRADTEAFF. CDR3 coding DNA: TGCGCCAGCAGCTTCGGCTACAGGGCCGACACTGAAGCTTTCTTT. V is TRBV5-1 and J is TRBJ1-1; D perhaps matches TRBD1 (6 bases). Germline-derived CDR1 and CDR2 are SGHRS and YFSETQ. This CDR3 contains 15 residues. Trimming shortened V by 2 bases and J by 3 bases, and 14 bases separated the two germline ends.

There are a few counts of this clonotype. The chain has TRBV30 and TRBJ2-7; D is uncertain. In germline, CDR1 is GTSNPN, CDR2 SVGIG (reference sequence). Between the trimmed V and J ends, which lost 2 bases and 4 bases, there was a span of 6 bases. CDR3 size: 11 residues. As DNA, the CDR3 is TGTGCCTGGAGTATGGGATACGAGCAGTACTTC. Translated: CAWSMGYEQYF.

The chain recombines TRBV5-1 with TRBJ2-3, with TRBD2 matching 8 bases. The germline V gene encodes CDR1 SGHRS and CDR2 YFSETQ. The length of the CDR3 is 13 residues. With V trimmed by 5 bases and J by 4 bases, 3 bases remained unmatched. The CDR3 coding sequence is TGCGCCAGCAGGAACGGGGGGGCAGATACGCAGTATTTT. It is translated as CASRNGGADTQYF. Full variable domain (rest looked up from reference TRBV5-1 and TRBJ2-3): KAGVTQTPRYLIKTRGQQVTLSCSPISGHRSVSWYQQTPGQGLQFLFEYFSETQRNKGNFPGRFSGRQFSNSRSEMNVSTLELGDSALYLCASRNGGADTQYFGPGTRLTVL.

This clonotype was observed a handful of times. The gene calls are TRBV19 and TRBJ2-1; TRBD2 matches at 12 bases. Trimming cost V 1 base and J 7 bases; bases outside gene matches: 5. CDR3 length: 16 residues. Germline V CDR1 and CDR2: LNHDA, SQIVND (reference sequence). Written as DNA, the CDR3 is TGTGCCAGTAGTATAGCTTCTGGACTAGCGGGAAATGAGCAGTTCTTC. Residues: CASSIASGLAGNEQFF.

The table lists this clonotype with a few counts. This CDR3 is CASSQGTGRNEQYF. The CDR3 nucleotides are TGCGCCAGCAGCCAAGGGACAGGTAGGAACGAGCAGTACTTC. The J gene is TRBJ2-7, the V gene TRBV4-1; 7 nucleotides match TRBD1. This CDR3 contains 14 residues. J was trimmed by 5 bases and V by 1 base; bases with no gene match: 5. Germline V gene sequence: CDR1 MGHRA, CDR2 YSYEKL.

The chain couples TRBV20-1 to TRBJ2-7, with D possibly being TRBD2 (5 bases). Germline CDR1 DFQATT, CDR2 SNEGSKA (reference sequence). Trimming took off 3 bases at V and 1 base at J, with 16 bases between the two ends. The CDR3 runs to 15 residues. The CDR3 protein is CSASPDSITSYEQYF. The CDR3, as DNA: TGCAGTGCTAGCCCGGACTCTATCACATCCTACGAGCAGTACTTC.

This clonotype was seen a single time. This chain connects TRBV4-2 to TRBJ2-1; D not resolved. V lost 0 bases, J lost 5 bases, and 11 bases lay in between. Germline CDR1 LGHNA, CDR2 YNFKEQ. The length of the CDR3 is 15 residues. The CDR3 DNA sequence: TGTGCCAGCAGCCAAGATCGGTCCACTGACAATGAGCAGTTCTTC. This codes for CASSQDRSTDNEQFF.

This sequence joins TRBV7-9 and TRBJ2-1; 10 bases are shared with TRBD2. This CDR3 has 16 residues. The trim removed 5 bases at V and 5 bases at J, leaving 9 bases unmatched. Germline CDR1 is SEHNR and CDR2 is FQNEAQ (reference sequence). The CDR3 DNA reads TGTGCCAGCAGCCACTCCGGACTAGCGGAAAACAATGAGCAGTTCTTC. Its protein is CASSHSGLAENNEQFF.

This clonotype was counted between two and nine times. The V gene is TRBV24-1, the J gene TRBJ2-3; 16 nucleotides align to TRBD2. This CDR3 is 18 amino acids long. From germline, CDR1 is KGHDR and CDR2 SFDVKD. The V segment lost 4 bases and the J segment 2 bases; nucleotides outside the gene matches: 5. This chain's CDR3 is CATSDPGLAGGVTDTQYF. CDR3 in DNA: TGTGCCACCAGTGACCCGGGACTAGCGGGAGGGGTCACAGATACGCAGTATTTT.

This chain joins TRBV4-1 and TRBJ2-1; 7 bases fit TRBD2. Germline assignment: CDR1 MGHRA and CDR2 YSYEKL. This CDR3 has 15 amino acids. Germline trimming cut 4 bases from V and 4 bases from J; bases unmatched to any gene: 7. CDR3 sequence: CASSRQGAGYNEQFF. The CDR3 coding sequence is TGCGCCAGCAGCCGCCAGGGAGCGGGGTACAATGAGCAGTTCTTC.

V gene TRBV10-3 combines with J gene TRBJ1-6, with 8 bases matching TRBD1. The junction had 6 bases not matched to a gene; V was cut back by 8 bases and J by 12 bases. CDR3 length: 12 amino acids. From germline, CDR1 is ENHRY and CDR2 SYGVKD. CDR3 nucleotides: TGTGCCATCGGGCAGGGGGCTTTACCCCTCCACTTT. This sequence encodes CAIGQGALPLHF.

The chain employs TRBV29-1 and TRBJ2-7; D might be TRBD1 or TRBD2, each matching 5 bases. CDR1 SQVTM and CDR2 ANQGSEA come from the germline V gene. Trimming removed 4 bases from V and 2 bases from J, with 15 bases in between. The CDR3 is 14 amino acids. This CDR3 is CSVVLGTNTYEQYF. CDR3 nucleotides: TGCAGCGTTGTGCTAGGGACCAATACCTACGAGCAGTACTTC.

This clonotype was found a few times. The chain has TRBV6-5 and TRBJ1-2, with D possibly being TRBD1 (6 bases). The CDR3 runs 13 residues. Germline values: CDR1 MNHEY, CDR2 SVGAGI. Trimming pared 7 bases from V and 4 bases from J, leaving 13 bases between. The CDR3 nucleotides are TGTGCCAGCAAAGGGGGTACGGGCTATGGCTACACCTTC. It yields the protein CASKGGTGYGYTF.

This clonotype was detected ten times or more. The V and J genes are TRBV7-9 and TRBJ2-7; D might be TRBD1 or TRBD2, each matching 5 bases. The CDR3 is 13 amino acids. V was cut by 8 bases and J by 3 bases, with 14 bases left in between. The germline CDR1 and CDR2 sequences are SEHNR and FQNEAQ (reference sequence). The CDR3 spells CASHPPGRYEQYF. CDR3 bases: TGTGCCAGCCACCCCCCGGGGCGCTACGAGCAGTACTTC.

This rearrangement joins TRBV12-3 or TRBV12-4 to TRBJ2-1, with a weak D call TRBD1 (5 bases). V was pared by 6 bases and J by 16 bases, with 16 bases between. This CDR3 is 11 amino acids long. CDR3 bases: TGTGCCAGCAGCATAGGGGATCGGCATTTCTTC. Amino acid sequence: CASSIGDRHFF.

This clonotype showed up many times. This rearrangement joins TRBV12-3 or TRBV12-4 to TRBJ2-7; possible D gene TRBD2, 6 bases. Trimming left V 7 bases short and J 0 bases short, with 13 bases between. This CDR3 contains 14 residues. DNA for the CDR3: TGTGCCAGCACGTGGGACTCTCGCTCCTACGAGCAGTACTTC. This translates into CASTWDSRSYEQYF.

The chain links TRBV6-5 to TRBJ2-2; D unresolved. V was shortened by 2 bases and J by 0 bases, with 19 bases between the two germline ends. The CDR3 totals 19 residues. Germline CDR1 reads MNHEY; CDR2 reads SVGAGI. CDR3 sequence reads: CASSYGHPLVAPNTGELFF. The DNA of the CDR3 is TGTGCCAGCAGTTACGGGCACCCTTTGGTAGCCCCGAACACCGGGGAGCTGTTTTTT.